A selection of T cell receptor beta chains follows, all from one sample in a study of cytomegalovirus exposure and HLA in healthy donors. Repertoires were generated with immunoSEQ multiplex PCR, while TCRdb's copy carries only in-frame clones and drops some. The data show tens of thousands of clones, and the top ten clones hold 12%. The sample comprised PBMCs. Every receptor here comes from a woman in her twenties or thirties in good health and CMV-seropositive. CDR3s include the opening cysteine and the closing phenylalanine or tryptophan. The D gene is left open where the match is weak.

>TRBV6-5|TRBJ2-7|TRBD2
TGTGCCAGCAGTTACCGGGAAAGGGAGGGTTACGAGCAGTACTTC
CASSYREREGYEQYF
>TRBV6-5|TRBJ2-1|TRBD1
TGTGCCAGCAGTTCGACAGGGATTGAGCAGTTCTTC
CASSSTGIEQFF
>TRBV19|TRBJ2-7|TRBD1
TGTGCCAGTAGTATAGCCGGACAGGGGAGGGTCCACGAGCAGTACTTC
CASSIAGQGRVHEQYF
>TRBV6-6|TRBJ1-1|TRBD1
TGTGCCAGCAGGACCATACCAGGGGACAGTGGGACTGAAGCTTTCTTT
CASRTIPGDSGTEAFF
>TRBV4-1|TRBJ2-2|-
TGCGCCAGCAGCCAAGGTCGGGCCGGAGGGAGAACCGGGGAGCTGTTTTTT
CASSQGRAGGRTGELFF
>TRBV6-5|TRBJ1-2|-
TGTGCCAGCAGTGAACAGGGCATCTATGGCTACACCTTC
CASSEQGIYGYTF
>TRBV6-1|TRBJ2-7|TRBD1
TGTGCCAGCAGTGGAGACGACAGGGCCTGGGTCCAGTACTTC
CASSGDDRAWVQYF
>TRBV25-1|TRBJ2-2|TRBD2
TGTGCCAGCAGTGTTGCGGGAGGGAACACCGGGGAGCTGTTTTTT
CASSVAGGNTGELFF
>TRBV7-2|TRBJ2-7|TRBD2
TGTGCCAGCAGCACTGCGGGGGGACGCTCCTACGAGCAGTACTTC
CASSTAGGRSYEQYF
>TRBV18|TRBJ1-5|TRBD1
TGTGCCAGCTCACCAGAGAGGGGGCGGGCGCAGCCCCAGCATTTT
CASSPERGRAQPQHF
>TRBV5-1|TRBJ2-5|-
TGCGCCAGCAGCACGGACAGCCCCCTCCAAGAGACCCAGTACTTC
CASSTDSPLQETQYF
>TRBV6-6|TRBJ1-5|-
TGTGCCAGCAGGGATAGACATAATAGCAATCAGCCCCAGCATTTT
CASRDRHNSNQPQHF
>TRBV30|TRBJ1-1|TRBD1
TGTGCCTGGAGTGTGGGGACAGGGGCCTCTGAAGCTTTCTTT
CAWSVGTGASEAFF
>TRBV7-2|TRBJ1-5|-
TGTGCCAGCAGCTTAGAGGGGTATCAGCCCCAGCATTTT
CASSLEGYQPQHF
>TRBV18|TRBJ2-1|TRBD2
TGTGCCAGCTCACCCAACCGACTAGCGGTGGGTGAGCAGTTCTTC
CASSPNRLAVGEQFF
>TRBV5-1|TRBJ2-7|-
TGCGCCAGCAGCTTGGACAGGCTTGCCTACGAGCAGTACTTC
CASSLDRLAYEQYF
>TRBV28|TRBJ2-1|-
TGTGCCAGCAGTTTAAAACCTCTAGGTTACAATGAGCAGTTCTTC
CASSLKPLGYNEQFF
>TRBV5-6|TRBJ2-7|-
TGTGCCAGCAGCACCGTGTGGGCGATCGAGCAGTACTTC
CASSTVWAIEQYF
>TRBV5-6|TRBJ2-1|-
TGTGCCAGCAGCTGGAGTAGTGACAATGAGCAGTTCTTC
CASSWSSDNEQFF
>TRBV6-5|TRBJ2-5|-
TGTGCCAGCAGCCAGACCAAGGACACAGAGACCCAGTACTTC
CASSQTKDTETQYF
>TRBV2|TRBJ2-5|-
TGTGCCAGCAGTGCCGATAAATACCCGGGGCAAGAGACCCAGTACTTC
CASSADKYPGQETQYF
>TRBV5-1|TRBJ2-7|-
TGCGCCAACCTCTCACACACACGACCCACGGGCGAGCAGTACTTC
CANLSHTRPTGEQYF
>TRBV28|TRBJ1-5|-
TGTGCCAGCAGTTCCGGGGGAGGCTCCCATCAGCCCCAGCATTTT
CASSSGGGSHQPQHF
>TRBV7-2|TRBJ2-5|-
TGTGCCAGCAGCCTGCCAGGGGCAGAGACCCAGTACTTC
CASSLPGAETQYF
>TRBV7-2|TRBJ1-5|TRBD1
TGTGCCAGCAGCGTGACAGGGGGAGAACCCCAGCATTTT
CASSVTGGEPQHF
>TRBV27|TRBJ1-1|TRBD1
TGTGCCAGCAGTTTCGGACAGGGGAACACTGAAGCTTTCTTT
CASSFGQGNTEAFF
>TRBV6-6|TRBJ1-1|-
TGTGCCAGCAATCCCCGCGGGGGTCTCATCGGGACTGAAGCTTTCTTT
CASNPRGGLIGTEAFF
>TRBV4-1|TRBJ2-7|-
TGCGCCAGCAGCCAAGATCCGGGGAAAGAGCAGTACTTC
CASSQDPGKEQYF
>TRBV7-2|TRBJ2-3|-
TGTGCCAGCACTCTAGGACACTATACGCAGTATTTT
CASTLGHYTQYF
>TRBV30|TRBJ1-5|-
TGTGCCTGGGGAGGGGACCAGCCCCAGCATTTT
CAWGGDQPQHF
>TRBV5-1|TRBJ2-5|TRBD1
TGCGCCAGCAGCTTGTACAGGGGGCGCAGAGAGACCCAGTACTTC
CASSLYRGRRETQYF
>TRBV18|TRBJ1-5|TRBD1
TGTGCCAGCTCACAAGGGACAGGCAATCAGCCCCAGCATTTT
CASSQGTGNQPQHF
>TRBV6-4|TRBJ2-1|-
TGTGCCAGCAGTGATGAGACTACCTACAATGAGCAGTTCTTC
CASSDETTYNEQFF
>TRBV4-2|TRBJ1-2|TRBD1
TGTGCCAGCAGCCAAGCCTATCCCGGGACAGGGCTCGATGAAGGCTACACCTTC
CASSQAYPGTGLDEGYTF
>TRBV7-9|TRBJ1-2|-
TGTGCCAGCAGCTTAGCTTCAGGTTGGGCTAACTATGGCTACACCTTC
CASSLASGWANYGYTF
>TRBV9|TRBJ2-2|TRBD1
TGTGCCAGCAGCCCCAGGACAGGGAACACCGGGGAGCTGTTTTTT
CASSPRTGNTGELFF
>TRBV7-9|TRBJ2-7|TRBD1
TGTGCCAGCAGCCCTCGCGACAGGGAAGGTTTCTACGAGCAGTACTTC
CASSPRDREGFYEQYF
>TRBV15|TRBJ1-1|-
TGTGCCACCAGCAGAGATCTCGGGACACTGAACACTGAAGCTTTCTTT
CATSRDLGTLNTEAFF
>TRBV2|TRBJ1-4|TRBD1
TGTGCCAGCAGATGGGACAGGGGTGAAAAACTGTTTTTT
CASRWDRGEKLFF
>TRBV4-1|TRBJ2-2|-
TGCGCCAGCAGCCAATCGACACTTACCACCGGGGAGCTGTTTTTT
CASSQSTLTTGELFF